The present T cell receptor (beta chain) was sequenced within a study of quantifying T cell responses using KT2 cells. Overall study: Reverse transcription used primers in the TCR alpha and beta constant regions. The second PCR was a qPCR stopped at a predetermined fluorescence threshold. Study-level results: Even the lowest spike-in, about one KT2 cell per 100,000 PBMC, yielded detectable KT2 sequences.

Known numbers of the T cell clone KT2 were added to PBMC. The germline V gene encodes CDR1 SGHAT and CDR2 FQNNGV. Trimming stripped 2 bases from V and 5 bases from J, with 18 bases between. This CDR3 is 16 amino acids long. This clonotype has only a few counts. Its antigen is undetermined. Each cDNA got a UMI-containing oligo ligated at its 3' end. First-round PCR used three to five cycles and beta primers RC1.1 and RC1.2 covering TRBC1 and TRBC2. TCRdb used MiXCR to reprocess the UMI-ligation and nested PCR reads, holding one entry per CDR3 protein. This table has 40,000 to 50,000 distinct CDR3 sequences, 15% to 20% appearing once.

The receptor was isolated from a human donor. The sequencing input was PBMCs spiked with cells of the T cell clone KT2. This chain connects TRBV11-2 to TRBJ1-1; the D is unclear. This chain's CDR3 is CASSLSTIEGWTEAFF. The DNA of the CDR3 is TGTGCCAGCAGCTTAAGTACCATTGAGGGTTGGACTGAAGCTTTCTTT.